These 7 T cell receptor beta chains came from one sample sequenced in a study of cytomegalovirus exposure and HLA in healthy donors. Amplification used 60 Vbeta primers and 13 Jbeta primers. This table comes from immunoSEQ multiplex PCR, and its TCRdb copy is limited to in-frame clones, with some not included. The sample includes some 180,000 clones, about 85% seen only once; the top ten take more than 1.1%. The sample consisted of PBMCs. The receptors derive from a girl aged 10 to 17 in good health and CMV-seropositive.

CDR3 sequence (DNA): TGTGCCAGCACCCCCGTAGCGGGAGTTTCCGAGCAGTACTTC. Its protein product is CASTPVAGVSEQYF. The chain links TRBV27 to TRBJ2-7, with 9 bases lining up with TRBD2. This CDR3 contains 14 residues. The germline V gene encodes CDR1 MNHEY and CDR2 SMNVEV (reference sequence). J lost 6 bases, V lost 7 bases, and 10 bases had no gene match.

This clone was picked up a small number of times. The gene calls are TRBV11-3 and TRBJ2-1, with TRBD2 identical over 13 bases. This CDR3 spans 15 amino acids. Trimming cost V 5 bases and J 9 bases; bases outside gene matches: 7. The germline V gene has CDR1 SGHNT and CDR2 YENEEA. CDR3 nucleotides: TGTGCCAGCAGCCCCGGACTAGCGGGAGACGGTGAGCAGTTCTTC. Its protein product is CASSPGLAGDGEQFF.

This rearrangement joins TRBV15 to TRBJ2-7; a possible D gene is TRBD1 (5 bases). Germline CDR1 reads LNHNV; CDR2 reads YYDKDF (reference sequence). The CDR3 consists of 13 residues. V lost 3 bases, J lost 5 bases, and 11 bases lay in between. The CDR3 coding sequence is TGTGCCACCAGCAGCCATTCGACAGACGAGCAGTACTTC. Translating it yields CATSSHSTDEQYF.

J is TRBJ2-7 and V is TRBV6-5; TRBD2 agrees at 7 bases. V gave up 2 bases and J gave up 0 bases; unmatched junction bases: 4. This CDR3 is 15 amino acids long. Germline values: CDR1 MNHEY, CDR2 SVGAGI. The CDR3 DNA follows: TGTGCCAGCAGTTACGGCGGGAGAGGCTCCTACGAGCAGTACTTC. Its translation is CASSYGGRGSYEQYF.

The chain has TRBV7-8 and TRBJ1-5; possibly TRBD1 for D (5 bases). This CDR3 has 19 residues. Trimming took off 4 bases at V and 0 bases at J, with 22 bases between the two ends. From germline, CDR1 is SGHVS and CDR2 FQNEAQ. CDR3 protein: CASSSSTVWGKYSNQPQHF. CDR3 DNA sequence: TGTGCCAGCAGCTCGTCGACAGTGTGGGGAAAGTATAGCAATCAGCCCCAGCATTTT.

The chain uses TRBV21-1 and TRBJ1-4; TRBD1, as called in the table, went unchecked against the DNA. TRBV21-1 is described as a pseudogene. The CDR3 runs 16 residues. This chain's CDR3 is CASSKRPTATNEKLFF. CDR3 nucleotides: TGTGCCAGCAGCAAGAGGCCGACAGCAACTAATGAAAAACTGTTTTTT.

J is TRBJ1-2 and V is TRBV7-2; D is perhaps TRBD1 (5 bases). CDR3 size: 16 residues. The ends were cut back, 5 bases at V and 6 bases at J, with 22 bases in the middle. Germline V gives CDR1 SGHTA, CDR2 FQGNSA. The CDR3 loop is CASSRPQFRVDNGYTF. DNA of the CDR3: TGTGCCAGCAGCCGACCCCAGTTCAGGGTTGACAATGGCTACACCTTC.